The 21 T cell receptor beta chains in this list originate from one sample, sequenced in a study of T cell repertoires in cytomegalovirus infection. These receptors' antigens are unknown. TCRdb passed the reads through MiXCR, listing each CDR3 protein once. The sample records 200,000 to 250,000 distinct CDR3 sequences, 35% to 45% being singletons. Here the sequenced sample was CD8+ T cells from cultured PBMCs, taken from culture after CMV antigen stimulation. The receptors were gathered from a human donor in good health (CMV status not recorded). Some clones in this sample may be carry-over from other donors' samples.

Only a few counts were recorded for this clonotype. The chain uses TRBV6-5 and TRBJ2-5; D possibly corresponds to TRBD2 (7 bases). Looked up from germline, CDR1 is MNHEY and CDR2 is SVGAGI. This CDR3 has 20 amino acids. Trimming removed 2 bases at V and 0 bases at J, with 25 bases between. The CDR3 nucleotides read TGTGCCAGCAGTTACAGATCCGCTCTAGCGGAAGGGGGATACCAAGAGACCCAGTACTTC. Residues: CASSYRSALAEGGYQETQYF.

CDR3 sequence: CASSVGTNSYNEQFF. In DNA form, the CDR3 reads TGTGCCAGCAGCGTAGGGACAAACTCCTACAATGAGCAGTTCTTC. The rearrangement uses TRBV9 and TRBJ2-1; maybe TRBD1 (5 bases). CDR3 length: 15 amino acids. V gave up 0 bases and J gave up 0 bases, with 7 bases separating them. Per the germline V gene, CDR1 is SGDLS and CDR2 is YYNGEE.

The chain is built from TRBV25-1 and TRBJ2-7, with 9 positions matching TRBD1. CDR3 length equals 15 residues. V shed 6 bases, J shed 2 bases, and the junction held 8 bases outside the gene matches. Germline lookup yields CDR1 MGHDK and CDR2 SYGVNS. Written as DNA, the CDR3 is TGTGCCAGCAGCTATTCCGGGACAGGGACCTACGAGCAGTACTTC. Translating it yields CASSYSGTGTYEQYF.

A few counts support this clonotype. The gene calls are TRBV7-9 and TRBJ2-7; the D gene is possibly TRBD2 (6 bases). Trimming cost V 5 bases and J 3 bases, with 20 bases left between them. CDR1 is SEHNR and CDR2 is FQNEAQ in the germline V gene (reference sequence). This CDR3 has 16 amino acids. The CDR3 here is CASSRLSRRGSYEQYF. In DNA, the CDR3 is TGTGCCAGCAGCCGACTCTCTAGACGGGGGAGCTACGAGCAGTACTTC. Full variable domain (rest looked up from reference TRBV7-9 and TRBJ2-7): DTGVSQNPRHKITKRGQNVTFRCDPISEHNRLYWYRQTLGQGPEFLTYFQNEAQLEKSRLLSDRFSAERPKGSFSTLEIQRTEQGDSAMYLCASSRLSRRGSYEQYFGPGTRLTVT.

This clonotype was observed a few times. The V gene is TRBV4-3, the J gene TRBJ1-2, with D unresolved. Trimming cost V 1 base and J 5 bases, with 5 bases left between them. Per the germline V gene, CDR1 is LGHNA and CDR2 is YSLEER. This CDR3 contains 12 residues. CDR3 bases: TGCGCCAGCAGCCAAGCTGGTTATGGCTACACCTTC. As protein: CASSQAGYGYTF.

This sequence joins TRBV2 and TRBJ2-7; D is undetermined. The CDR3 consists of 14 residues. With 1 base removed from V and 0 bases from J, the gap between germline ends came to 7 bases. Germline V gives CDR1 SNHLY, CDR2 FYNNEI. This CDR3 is CASSEGGFSYEQYF. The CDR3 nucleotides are TGTGCCAGCAGTGAAGGAGGCTTCTCCTACGAGCAGTACTTC. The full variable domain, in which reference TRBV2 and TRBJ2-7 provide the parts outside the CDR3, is EPEVTQTPSHQVTQMGQEVILRCVPISNHLYFYWYRQILGQKVEFLVSFYNNEISEKSEIFDDQFSVERPDGSNFTLKIRSTKLEDSAMYFCASSEGGFSYEQYFGPGTRLTVT.

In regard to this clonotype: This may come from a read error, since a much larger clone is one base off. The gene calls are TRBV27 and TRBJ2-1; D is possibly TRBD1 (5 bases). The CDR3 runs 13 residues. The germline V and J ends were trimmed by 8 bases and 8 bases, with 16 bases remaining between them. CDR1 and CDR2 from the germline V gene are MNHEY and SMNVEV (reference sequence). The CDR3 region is CASVALGADEQFF. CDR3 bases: TGTGCCAGCGTCGCGTTAGGGGCCGATGAGCAGTTCTTC.

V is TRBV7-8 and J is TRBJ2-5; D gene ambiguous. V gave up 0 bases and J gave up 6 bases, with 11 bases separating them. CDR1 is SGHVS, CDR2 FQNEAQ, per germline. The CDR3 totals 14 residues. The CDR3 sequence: CASSLAEWKKTQYF. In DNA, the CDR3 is TGTGCCAGCAGCTTAGCCGAGTGGAAGAAGACCCAGTACTTC.

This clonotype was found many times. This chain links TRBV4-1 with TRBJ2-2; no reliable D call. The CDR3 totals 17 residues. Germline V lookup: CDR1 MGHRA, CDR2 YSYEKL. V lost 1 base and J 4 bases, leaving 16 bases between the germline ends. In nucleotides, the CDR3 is TGCGCCAGCAGCCAAGGATTCGTCACCATGGGCACCGGGGAGCTGTTTTTT. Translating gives CASSQGFVTMGTGELFF.

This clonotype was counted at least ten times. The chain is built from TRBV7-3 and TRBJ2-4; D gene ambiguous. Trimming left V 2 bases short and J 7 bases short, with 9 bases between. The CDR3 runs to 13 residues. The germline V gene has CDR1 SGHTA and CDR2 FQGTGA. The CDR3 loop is CASSLGEPNIQYF. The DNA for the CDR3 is TGTGCCAGCAGCTTAGGAGAGCCGAACATTCAGTACTTC.

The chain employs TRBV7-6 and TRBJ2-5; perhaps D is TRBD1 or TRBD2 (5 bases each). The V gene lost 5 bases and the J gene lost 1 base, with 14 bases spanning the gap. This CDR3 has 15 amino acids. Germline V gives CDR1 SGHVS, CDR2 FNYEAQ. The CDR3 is CASSPPGRLQETQYF. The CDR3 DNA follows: TGTGCCAGCAGCCCCCCGGGACGCCTCCAAGAGACCCAGTACTTC.

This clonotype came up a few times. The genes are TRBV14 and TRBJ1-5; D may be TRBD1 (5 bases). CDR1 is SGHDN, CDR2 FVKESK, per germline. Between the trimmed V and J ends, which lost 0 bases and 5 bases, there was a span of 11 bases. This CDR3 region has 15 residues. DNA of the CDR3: TGTGCCAGCAGCCAAGAGGGAGGCAGGGATCAGCCCCAGCATTTT. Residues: CASSQEGGRDQPQHF.

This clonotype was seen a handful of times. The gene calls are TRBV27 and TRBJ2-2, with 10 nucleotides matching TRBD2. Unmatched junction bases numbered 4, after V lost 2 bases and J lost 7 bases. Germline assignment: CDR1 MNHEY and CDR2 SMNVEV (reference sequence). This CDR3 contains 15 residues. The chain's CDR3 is CASSLLAGEGGELFF. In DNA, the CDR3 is TGTGCCAGCAGTTTACTAGCGGGAGAGGGCGGGGAGCTGTTTTTT.

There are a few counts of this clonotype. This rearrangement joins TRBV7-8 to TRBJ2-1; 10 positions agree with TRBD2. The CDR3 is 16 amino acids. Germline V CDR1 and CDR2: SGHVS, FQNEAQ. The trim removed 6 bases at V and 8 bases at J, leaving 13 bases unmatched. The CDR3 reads CASSSSSGRASYEQFF. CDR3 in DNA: TGTGCCAGCAGTTCTTCAAGCGGGAGGGCCAGCTATGAGCAGTTCTTC. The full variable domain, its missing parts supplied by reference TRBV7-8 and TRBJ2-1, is GAGVSQSPRYKVAKRGQDVALRCDPISGHVSLFWYQQALGQGPEFLTYFQNEAQLDKSGLPSDRFFAERPEGSVSTLKIQRTQQEDSAVYLCASSSSSGRASYEQFFGPGTRLTVL.

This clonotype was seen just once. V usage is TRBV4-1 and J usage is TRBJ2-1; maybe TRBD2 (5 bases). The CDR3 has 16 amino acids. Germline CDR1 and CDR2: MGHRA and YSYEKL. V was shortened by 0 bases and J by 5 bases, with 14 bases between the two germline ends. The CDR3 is CASSQDRYSVDNEQFF. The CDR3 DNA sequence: TGCGCCAGCAGCCAAGATCGGTATAGCGTCGACAATGAGCAGTTCTTC.

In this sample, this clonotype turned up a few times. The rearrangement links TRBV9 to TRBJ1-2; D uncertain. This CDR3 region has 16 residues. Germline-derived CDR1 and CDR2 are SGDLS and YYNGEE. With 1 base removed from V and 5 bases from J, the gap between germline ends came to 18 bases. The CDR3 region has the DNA TGTGCCAGCAGCGTAACTGGGTCCCTGGCCCCATATGGCTACACCTTC. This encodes CASSVTGSLAPYGYTF.

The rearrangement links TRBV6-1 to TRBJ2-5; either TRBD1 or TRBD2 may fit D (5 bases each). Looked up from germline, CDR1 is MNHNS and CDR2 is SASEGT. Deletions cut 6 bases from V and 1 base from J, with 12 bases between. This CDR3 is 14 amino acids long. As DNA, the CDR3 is TGTGCCAGCAGGAGGGTGGGGGTCCAAGAGACCCAGTACTTC. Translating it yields CASRRVGVQETQYF.

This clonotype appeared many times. The CDR3 nucleotides are TGTGCCAGCACCCGGGTGGGGCCCGGTGACACCATATATTTT. It is translated as CASTRVGPGDTIYF. The rearrangement uses TRBV7-6 and TRBJ1-3, with D tentatively TRBD1 (5 bases). This CDR3 is 14 amino acids long. Trimming stripped 7 bases from V and 8 bases from J, with 18 bases between. Germline V lookup: CDR1 SGHVS, CDR2 FNYEAQ.

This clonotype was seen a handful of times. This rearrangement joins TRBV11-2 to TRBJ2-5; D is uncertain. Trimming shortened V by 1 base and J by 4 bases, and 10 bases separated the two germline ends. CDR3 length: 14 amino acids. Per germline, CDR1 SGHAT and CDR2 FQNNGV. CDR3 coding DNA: TGTGCCAGCAGCTTAGGGCGCGCCCGAGAGACCCAGTACTTC. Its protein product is CASSLGRARETQYF.

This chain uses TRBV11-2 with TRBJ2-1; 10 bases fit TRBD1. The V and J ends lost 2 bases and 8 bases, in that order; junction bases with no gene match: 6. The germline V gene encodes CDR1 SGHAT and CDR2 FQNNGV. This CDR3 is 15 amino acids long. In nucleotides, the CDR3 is TGTGCCAGCAGCTTATGGGACAGGGGTATTTATGAGCAGTTCTTC. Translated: CASSLWDRGIYEQFF.

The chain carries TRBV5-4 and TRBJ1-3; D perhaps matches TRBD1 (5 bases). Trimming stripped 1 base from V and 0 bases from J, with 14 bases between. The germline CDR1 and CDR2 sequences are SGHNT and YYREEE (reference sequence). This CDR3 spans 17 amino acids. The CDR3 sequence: CASSLRGRGPSGNTIYF. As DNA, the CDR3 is TGTGCCAGCAGCTTGAGGGGACGCGGCCCCTCTGGAAACACCATATATTTT.